This TCR beta chain is drawn from a study of human T cells and chemical hapten exposure. V shed 7 bases and J 1 base; nucleotides not matched to a gene: 3. The CDR3 is 14 residues long. Germline-derived CDR1 and CDR2 are MNHEY and SMNVEV (reference sequence). Time point: pre-sensitization, week 0. Treatment given: therapeutic diphenylcyclopropenone sensitization with weekly scalp DPC. Total RNA extraction was carried out from unfractionated whole blood. MiXCR, run by TCRdb on the RACE reads, gives a single entry per CDR3 protein. The profile covers approximately 50,000 distinct CDR3 sequences, with 8.5% to 10% appearing a single time and roughly 9% taken by the ten largest. This clonotype came up many times.

The chain joins TRBV27 to TRBJ2-1, with 8 positions matching TRBD2. Source: whole blood, taken in connection with sensitization to the hapten diphenylcyclopropenone (DPC). This receptor was identified in a woman aged 25 to 39 with alopecia areata. Some clones in this sample may be carry-over from other donors' samples. The CDR3 DNA sequence: TGTGCCAGCAAAAGCGGGGGATCCTACAATGAGCAGTTCTTC. Translated, it gives CASKSGGSYNEQFF.